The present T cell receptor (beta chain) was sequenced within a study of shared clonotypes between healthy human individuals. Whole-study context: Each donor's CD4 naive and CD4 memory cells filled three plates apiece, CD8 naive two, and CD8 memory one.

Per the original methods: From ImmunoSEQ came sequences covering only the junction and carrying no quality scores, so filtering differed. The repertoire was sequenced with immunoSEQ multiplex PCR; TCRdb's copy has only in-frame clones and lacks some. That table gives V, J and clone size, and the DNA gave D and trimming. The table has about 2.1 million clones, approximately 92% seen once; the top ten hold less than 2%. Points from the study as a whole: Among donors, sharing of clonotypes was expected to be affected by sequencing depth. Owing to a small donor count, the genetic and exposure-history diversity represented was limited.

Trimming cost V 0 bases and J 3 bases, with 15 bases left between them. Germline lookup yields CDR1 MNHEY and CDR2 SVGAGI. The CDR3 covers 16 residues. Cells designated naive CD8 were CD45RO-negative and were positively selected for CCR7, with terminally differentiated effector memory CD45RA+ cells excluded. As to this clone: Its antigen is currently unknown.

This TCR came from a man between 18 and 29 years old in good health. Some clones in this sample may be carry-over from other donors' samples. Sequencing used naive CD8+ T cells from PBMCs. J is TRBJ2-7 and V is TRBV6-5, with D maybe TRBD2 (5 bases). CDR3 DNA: TGTGCCAGCAGTTACTCTTCCGGACTCGTGGACTACGAGCAGTACTTC. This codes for CASSYSSGLVDYEQYF.